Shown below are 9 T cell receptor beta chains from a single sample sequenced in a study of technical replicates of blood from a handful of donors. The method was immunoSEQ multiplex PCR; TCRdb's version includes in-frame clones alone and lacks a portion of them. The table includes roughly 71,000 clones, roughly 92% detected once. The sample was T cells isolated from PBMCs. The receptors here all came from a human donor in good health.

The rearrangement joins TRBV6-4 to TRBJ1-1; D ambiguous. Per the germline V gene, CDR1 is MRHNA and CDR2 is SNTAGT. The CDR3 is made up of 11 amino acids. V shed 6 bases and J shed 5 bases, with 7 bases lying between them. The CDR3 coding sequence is TGTGCCAGCAGACGAGGGACTGAAGCTTTCTTT. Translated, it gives CASRRGTEAFF.

CDR3 sequence reads: CASSPWDRGGPRDNEQFF. The CDR3 bases are TGTGCCAGCAGCCCTTGGGACAGGGGAGGGCCAAGGGACAATGAGCAGTTCTTC. The chain has TRBV9 and TRBJ2-1, with 10 bases matching TRBD1. This CDR3 contains 18 residues. The ends lost 4 bases at V and 5 bases at J; junction bases unmatched: 15. Germline-derived CDR1 and CDR2 are SGDLS and YYNGEE. Full variable domain (rest looked up from reference TRBV9 and TRBJ2-1): DSGVTQTPKHLITATGQRVTLRCSPRSGDLSVYWYQQSLDQGLQFLIQYYNGEERAKGNILERFSAQQFPDLHSELNLSSLELGDSALYFCASSPWDRGGPRDNEQFFGPGTRLTVL.

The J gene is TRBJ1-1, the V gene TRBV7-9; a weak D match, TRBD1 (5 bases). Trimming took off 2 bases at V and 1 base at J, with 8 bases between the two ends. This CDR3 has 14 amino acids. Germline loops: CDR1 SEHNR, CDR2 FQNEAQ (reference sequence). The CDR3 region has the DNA TGTGCCAGCAGCTTATCGCAGGGGAACACTGAAGCTTTCTTT. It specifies CASSLSQGNTEAFF.

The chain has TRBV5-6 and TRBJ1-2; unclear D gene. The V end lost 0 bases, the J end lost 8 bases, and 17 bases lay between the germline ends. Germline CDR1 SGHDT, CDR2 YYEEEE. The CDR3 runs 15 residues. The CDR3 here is CASSLGVLTGLGYTF. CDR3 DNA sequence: TGTGCCAGCAGCTTGGGGGTACTGACTGGACTGGGCTACACCTTC.

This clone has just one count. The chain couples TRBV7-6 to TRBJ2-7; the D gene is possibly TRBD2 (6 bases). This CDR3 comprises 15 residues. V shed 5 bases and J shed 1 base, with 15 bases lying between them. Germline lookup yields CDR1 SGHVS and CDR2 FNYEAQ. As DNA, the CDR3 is TGTGCCAGCAGCCCACCTCTAGCGTTGTCCTACGAGCAGTACTTC. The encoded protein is CASSPPLALSYEQYF.

CDR3 protein: CASSLTSGTITTSTDTQYF. Here the CDR3 DNA reads TGTGCCAGCAGCTTGACTAGCGGGACCATCACCACTAGCACAGATACGCAGTATTTT. The chain links TRBV5-6 to TRBJ2-3, with 10 bases aligning to TRBD2. Per the germline V gene, CDR1 is SGHDT and CDR2 is YYEEEE. The CDR3 extends over 19 amino acids. Trimming cost V 1 base and J 0 bases; bases outside gene matches: 11. The entire variable domain, with the rest obtained from reference TRBV5-6 and TRBJ2-3, is as follows: DAGVTQSPTHLIKTRGQQVTLRCSPKSGHDTVSWYQQALGQGPQFIFQYYEEEERQRGNFPDRFSGHQFPNYSSELNVNALLLGDSALYLCASSLTSGTITTSTDTQYFGPGTRLTVL.

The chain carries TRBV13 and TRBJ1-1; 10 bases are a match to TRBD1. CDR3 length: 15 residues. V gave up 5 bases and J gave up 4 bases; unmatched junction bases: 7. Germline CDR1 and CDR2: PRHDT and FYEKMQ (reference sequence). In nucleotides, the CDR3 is TGTGCCAGCAGCGAGGGCTGGGACAGGGGCACTGAAGCTTTCTTT. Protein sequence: CASSEGWDRGTEAFF.

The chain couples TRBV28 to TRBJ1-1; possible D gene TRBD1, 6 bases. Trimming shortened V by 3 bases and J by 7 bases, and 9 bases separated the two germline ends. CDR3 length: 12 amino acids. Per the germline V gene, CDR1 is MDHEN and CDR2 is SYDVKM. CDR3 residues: CASSLGQIEAFF. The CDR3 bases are TGTGCCAGCAGTTTGGGACAAATTGAAGCTTTCTTT.

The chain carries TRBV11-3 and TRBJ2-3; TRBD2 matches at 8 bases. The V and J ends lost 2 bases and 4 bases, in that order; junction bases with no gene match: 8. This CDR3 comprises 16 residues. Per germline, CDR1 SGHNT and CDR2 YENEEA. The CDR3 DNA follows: TGTGCCAGCAGCTTACCGCAGAGCGGGAGCTCAGATACGCAGTATTTT. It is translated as CASSLPQSGSSDTQYF.